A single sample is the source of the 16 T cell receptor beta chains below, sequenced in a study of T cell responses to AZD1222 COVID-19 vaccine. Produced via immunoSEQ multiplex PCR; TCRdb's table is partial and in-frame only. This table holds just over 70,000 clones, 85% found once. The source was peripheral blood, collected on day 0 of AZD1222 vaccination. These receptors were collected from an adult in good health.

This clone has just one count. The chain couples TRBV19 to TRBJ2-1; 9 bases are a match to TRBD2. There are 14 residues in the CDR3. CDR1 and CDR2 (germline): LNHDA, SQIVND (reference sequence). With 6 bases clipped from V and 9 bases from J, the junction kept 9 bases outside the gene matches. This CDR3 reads CASSNSGSFSEQFF. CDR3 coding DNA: TGTGCCAGTAGCAATAGCGGGAGTTTCAGTGAGCAGTTCTTC.

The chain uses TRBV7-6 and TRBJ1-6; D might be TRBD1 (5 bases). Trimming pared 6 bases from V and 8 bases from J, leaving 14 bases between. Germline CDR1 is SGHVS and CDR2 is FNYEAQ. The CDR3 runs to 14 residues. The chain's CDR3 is CASSLGVGDSPLHF. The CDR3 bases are TGTGCCAGCAGTCTGGGGGTCGGGGATTCACCCCTCCACTTT.

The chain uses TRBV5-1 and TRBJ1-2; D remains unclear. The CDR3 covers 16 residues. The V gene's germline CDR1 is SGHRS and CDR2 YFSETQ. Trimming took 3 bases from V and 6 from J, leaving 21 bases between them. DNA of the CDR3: TGCGCCAGCAGCTGGGGATCCGACCCCCCTGGGAATGGCTACACCTTC. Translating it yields CASSWGSDPPGNGYTF.

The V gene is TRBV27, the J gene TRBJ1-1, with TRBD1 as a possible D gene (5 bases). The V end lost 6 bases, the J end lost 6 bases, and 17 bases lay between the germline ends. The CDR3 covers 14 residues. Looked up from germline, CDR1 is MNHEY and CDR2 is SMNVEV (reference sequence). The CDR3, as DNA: TGTGCCAGCAGCCGGGGGAGGGCCTCCCCTGAAGCTTTCTTT. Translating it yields CASSRGRASPEAFF.

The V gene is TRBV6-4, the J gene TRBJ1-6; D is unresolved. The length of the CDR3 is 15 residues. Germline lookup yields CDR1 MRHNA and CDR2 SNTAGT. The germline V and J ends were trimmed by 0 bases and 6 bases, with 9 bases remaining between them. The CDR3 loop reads CASSDSLGGNSPLHF. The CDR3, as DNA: TGTGCCAGCAGTGACTCGCTGGGTGGTAATTCACCCCTCCACTTT.

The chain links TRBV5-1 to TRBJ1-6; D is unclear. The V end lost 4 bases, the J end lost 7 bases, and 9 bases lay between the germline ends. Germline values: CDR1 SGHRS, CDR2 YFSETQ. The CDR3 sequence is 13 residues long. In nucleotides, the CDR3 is TGCGCCAGCAGCCCGACGTGGAATTCACCCCTCCACTTT. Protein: CASSPTWNSPLHF.

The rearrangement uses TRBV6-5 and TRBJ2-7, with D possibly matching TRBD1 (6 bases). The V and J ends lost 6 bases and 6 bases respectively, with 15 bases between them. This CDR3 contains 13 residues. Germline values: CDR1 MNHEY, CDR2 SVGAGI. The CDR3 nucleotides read TGTGCCAGCAGCCGACAGGCTGGAACCGAGCAGTACTTC. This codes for CASSRQAGTEQYF.

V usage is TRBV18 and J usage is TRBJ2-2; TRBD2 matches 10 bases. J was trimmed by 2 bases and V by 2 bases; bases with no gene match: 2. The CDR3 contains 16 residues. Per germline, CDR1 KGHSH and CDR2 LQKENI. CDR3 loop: CASSPWTSGNTGELFF. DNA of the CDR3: TGTGCCAGCTCACCATGGACTAGCGGTAACACCGGGGAGCTGTTTTTT.

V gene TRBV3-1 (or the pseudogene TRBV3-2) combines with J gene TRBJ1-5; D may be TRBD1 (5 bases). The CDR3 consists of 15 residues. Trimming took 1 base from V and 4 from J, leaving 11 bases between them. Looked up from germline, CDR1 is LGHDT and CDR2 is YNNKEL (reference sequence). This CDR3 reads CASSQGAGTNQPQHF. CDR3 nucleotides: TGTGCCAGCAGCCAAGGGGCGGGGACTAATCAGCCCCAGCATTTT.

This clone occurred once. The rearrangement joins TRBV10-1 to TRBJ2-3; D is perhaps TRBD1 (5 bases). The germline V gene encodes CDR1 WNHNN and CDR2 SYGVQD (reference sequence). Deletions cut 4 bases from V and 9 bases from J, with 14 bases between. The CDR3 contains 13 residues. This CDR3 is CASSVTYRSTQYF. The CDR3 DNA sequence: TGCGCCAGCAGTGTTACCTACAGGAGCACGCAGTATTTT.

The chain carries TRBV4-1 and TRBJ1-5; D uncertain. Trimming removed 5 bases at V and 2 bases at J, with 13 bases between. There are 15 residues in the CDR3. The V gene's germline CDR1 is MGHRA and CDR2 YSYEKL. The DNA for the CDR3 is TGCGCCAGCAGCGAGCGACATCCCGGCAATCAGCCCCAGCATTTT. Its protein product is CASSERHPGNQPQHF.

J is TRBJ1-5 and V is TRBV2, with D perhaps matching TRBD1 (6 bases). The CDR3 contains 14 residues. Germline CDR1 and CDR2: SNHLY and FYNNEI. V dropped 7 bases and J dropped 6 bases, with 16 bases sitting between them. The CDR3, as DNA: TGTGCCAGCATCCCAGGGTTAGGGGGTCAGCCCCAGCATTTT. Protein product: CASIPGLGGQPQHF.

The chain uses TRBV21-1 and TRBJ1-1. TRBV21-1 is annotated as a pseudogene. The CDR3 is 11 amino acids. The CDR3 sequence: CATRPGGEAFF. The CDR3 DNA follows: TGTGCCACCCGACCCGGCGGCGAAGCTTTCTTT.

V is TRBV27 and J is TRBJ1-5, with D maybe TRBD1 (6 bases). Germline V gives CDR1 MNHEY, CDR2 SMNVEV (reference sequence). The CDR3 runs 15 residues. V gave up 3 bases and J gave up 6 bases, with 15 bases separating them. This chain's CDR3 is CASSFSGTPGQPQHF. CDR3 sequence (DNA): TGTGCCAGCAGTTTCTCCGGGACACCGGGTCAGCCCCAGCATTTT.

Written as DNA, the CDR3 is TGCGCCAGCAGTGAGTGGACGGGGGGGCTAGAGACCCAGTACTTC. Its translation is CASSEWTGGLETQYF. The chain recombines TRBV10-1 with TRBJ2-5; 8 positions agree with TRBD2. V was pared by 1 base and J by 4 bases, with 5 bases of the junction left unmatched. Germline lookup yields CDR1 WNHNN and CDR2 SYGVQD (reference sequence). The CDR3 totals 15 residues.

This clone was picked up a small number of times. CDR3 amino acids: CASSKRWGSIRPKNIQYF. The DNA for the CDR3 is TGTGCCAGCAGCAAAAGGTGGGGTTCGATAAGACCCAAAAACATTCAGTACTTC. V usage is TRBV21-1 and J usage is TRBJ2-4. TRBV21-1 represents a pseudogene. This CDR3 contains 18 residues.